A selection of T cell receptor beta chains follows, all from one sample in a study of T-cell reconstitution after alpha-beta-depleted transplantation in children. TCRdb reprocessed the PCR reads via MiXCR and lists one record per CDR3 protein. Among 500,000 or so distinct CDR3 sequences listed, approximately 10% were seen once. Sequences were derived from PBMCs, mostly from graft donor cells, sampled 180 days after TCRalphabeta/CD19-depleted stem cell transplant. The receptors were sampled from a female patient between 2 and 10 years old who had a stem cell transplant for aplastic anemia, so the T cells may come from the graft donor. CDR3s include the opening cysteine and the closing phenylalanine or tryptophan. Fields, in order: J gene, V gene, D gene, clone size, CDR3 protein, CDR3 DNA. The D gene is left open where the match is weak. Clone sizes are given selectively: once, few, many, or a class where the clone is expanded.

>TRBJ2-1|TRBV20-1|TRBD2|NA
CSAGGRPDEQFF
TGCAGTGCTGGCGGGAGACCCGATGAGCAGTTCTTC
>TRBJ2-7|TRBV5-1|TRBD2|NA
CASSLVWGGSSYEQYF
TGCGCCAGCAGCTTGGTGTGGGGGGGAAGTTCCTACGAGCAGTACTTC
>TRBJ2-7|TRBV30|NA|NA
CAWREWSGGPHEQYF
TGTGCCTGGAGAGAATGGAGCGGAGGGCCCCACGAGCAGTACTTC
>TRBJ2-1|TRBV20-1|NA|NA
CSARAGVEPSIEQFF
TGCAGTGCTAGAGCTGGAGTAGAACCAAGTATAGAGCAGTTCTTC
>TRBJ2-7|TRBV4-3|TRBD1|NA
CASSQDRTGVPYEQYF
TGCGCCAGCAGCCAAGATCGGACAGGGGTACCCTACGAGCAGTACTTC
>TRBJ1-6|TRBV11-2|NA|NA
CASSTIRWLNSPLHF
TGTGCCAGCAGCACGATCCGCTGGCTTAATTCACCCCTCCACTTT
>TRBJ1-1|TRBV24-1|NA|few
CATSAPGLNTEAFF
TGTGCCACCAGTGCCCCGGGTCTGAACACTGAAGCTTTCTTT
>TRBJ1-3|TRBV29-1|NA|few
CSVEDRVNTIYF
TGCAGCGTCGAAGACCGGGTCAACACCATATATTTT
>TRBJ1-5|TRBV28|TRBD1|many
CASNDRGLLNQPQHF
TGTGCCAGCAATGACAGGGGCCTCCTCAATCAGCCCCAGCATTTT
>TRBJ1-4|TRBV5-6|NA|few
CASSEGVGNEKLFF
TGTGCCAGCAGCGAAGGGGTGGGGAATGAAAAACTGTTTTTT
>TRBJ2-1|TRBV7-2|NA|NA
CASSLGGIGRSYTEQFF
TGTGCCAGCAGCTTAGGGGGTATAGGCCGCTCCTACACTGAGCAGTTCTTC
>TRBJ2-6|TRBV12-3/TRBV12-4|TRBD1|many
CASTLTGTGANVLTF
TGTGCCAGCACCCTGACAGGGACTGGGGCCAACGTCCTGACTTTC
>TRBJ1-1|TRBV2|NA|NA
CASSEQGAVVTEAFF
TGTGCCAGCAGTGAACAAGGGGCCGTAGTAACTGAAGCTTTCTTT
>TRBJ2-3|TRBV6-5|TRBD2|few
CASSSPSGSVDTQYF
TGTGCCAGCAGTTCCCCTAGCGGGAGTGTAGATACGCAGTATTTT
>TRBJ2-1|TRBV29-1|NA|few
CSVTQSRSLHEQFF
TGCAGCGTTACTCAGTCCCGTTCCCTCCATGAGCAGTTCTTC
>TRBJ2-3|TRBV24-1|NA|few
CATSGSTDTQYF
TGTGCCACCAGTGGCAGCACAGATACGCAGTATTTT
>TRBJ2-3|TRBV4-3|NA|NA
CASSHKWQGSRDTQYF
TGCGCCAGCAGCCACAAGTGGCAGGGCTCCAGGGATACGCAGTATTTT
>TRBJ2-7|TRBV29-1|NA|many
CSVDDRGDEQYF
TGCAGCGTTGATGATAGGGGTGACGAGCAGTACTTC
>TRBJ1-1|TRBV12-3/TRBV12-4|TRBD1|NA
CASRDRVEAFF
TGTGCCAGCAGAGACAGGGTTGAAGCTTTCTTT
>TRBJ1-5|TRBV7-9|NA|NA
CASSSGGDNQPQHF
TGTGCCAGCAGCTCGGGGGGTGACAATCAGCCCCAGCATTTT
>TRBJ2-2|TRBV5-6|TRBD1|NA
CASSWGQVLGELFF
TGTGCCAGCAGCTGGGGACAGGTCCTCGGGGAGCTGTTTTTT
>TRBJ2-6|TRBV5-1|NA|few
CASSLAATPLTGANVLTF
TGCGCCAGCAGCTTGGCCGCGACGCCTCTAACTGGGGCCAACGTCCTGACTTTC
>TRBJ1-2|TRBV7-9|TRBD1|few
CASSFSDRAKANYGYTF
TGTGCCAGCAGCTTTTCAGACAGGGCGAAAGCTAACTATGGCTACACCTTC